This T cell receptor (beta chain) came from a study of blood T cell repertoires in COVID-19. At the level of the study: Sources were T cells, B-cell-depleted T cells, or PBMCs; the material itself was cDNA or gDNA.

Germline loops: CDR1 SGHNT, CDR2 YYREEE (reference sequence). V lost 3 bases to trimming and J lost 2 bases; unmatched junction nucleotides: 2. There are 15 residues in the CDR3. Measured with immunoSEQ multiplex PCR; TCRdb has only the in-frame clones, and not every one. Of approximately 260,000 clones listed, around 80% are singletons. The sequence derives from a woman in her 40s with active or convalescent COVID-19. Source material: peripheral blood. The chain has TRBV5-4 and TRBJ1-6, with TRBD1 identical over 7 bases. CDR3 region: CASSSGTAYNSPLHF. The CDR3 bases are TGTGCCAGCAGCTCCGGGACAGCCTATAATTCACCCCTCCACTTT.